What follows are 2 T cell receptor beta chains derived from one specimen sequenced in a study of siplizumab effects on memory and regulatory T cells. Using immunoSEQ multiplex PCR, the repertoire was profiled, and TCRdb retains in-frame clones only, with some absent. Here the sample spans some 100,000 clones, 75% to 95% being singletons. Source material: CD4+ T cells sorted from blood. All receptors come from a human donor in good health. Some clones in this sample may be carry-over from other donors' samples.

This chain joins TRBV5-5 and TRBJ1-1, with 12 nucleotides matching TRBD1. This CDR3 comprises 16 residues. CDR1 is SGHKS and CDR2 is YYEKEE in the germline V gene (reference sequence). Trimming cost V 3 bases and J 7 bases; bases outside gene matches: 10. This CDR3 is CASSSLTGTGGYEAFF. The CDR3 nucleotides read TGTGCCAGCAGCTCCCTGACCGGGACAGGGGGCTATGAAGCTTTCTTT.

About this clone: The germline gene is not matched at one end of the junction; a read error may be the cause. The rearrangement links TRBV19 to TRBJ2-7; possibly TRBD1 for D (5 bases). Germline CDR1 is LNHDA and CDR2 is SQIVND (reference sequence). The CDR3 extends over 15 amino acids. The CDR3 region has the DNA TGTGCCAGTAGTATGGCTCAGGGCATTTCCTCCGAGCAGTACTTC. Amino acid sequence: CASSMAQGISSEQYF.